The clone carrying this TCR beta chain was recorded many times. A Clinical Activity Score of at least 3, a NOSPECS grade of at least 4 and a duration under 3 months were recorded in the ophthalmopathy patients. PBMCs were obtained from approximately 9.2 ml fresh peripheral blood. This entry belongs to a study of T cells in Graves' hyperthyroidism and ophthalmopathy. Study at large: Upon initial diagnosis and before any treatment, peripheral blood was collected.

Amplification targeted TCR beta CDR3 regions from RNA transcripts. The TCR CDR3 was amplified in a first-round RT-PCR using the HTBI primer set. TCRdb reprocessed the multiplex PCR reads with MiXCR, giving one entry per CDR3 protein. The data show hundreds of thousands of distinct CDR3 sequences, over 15% seen once. The sequenced material came from blood. This TCR derives from a woman between 18 and 29 years old with Graves' ophthalmopathy.

The CDR3 DNA reads TGCAGCGTTCCCCGACTAGCGGGAGTTGGTGAGCAGTTCTTC. Translation gives CSVPRLAGVGEQFF. The V gene is TRBV29-1, the J gene TRBJ2-1; 12 positions match TRBD2. Germline lookup yields CDR1 SQVTM and CDR2 ANQGSEA. J was trimmed by 9 bases and V by 5 bases; bases with no gene match: 8. The CDR3 contains 14 residues.